This paragraph covers one T cell receptor beta chain sequence. Its cognate antigen is unknown. Use of 60 Vbeta and 13 Jbeta primers characterized the PCR. Measured with immunoSEQ multiplex PCR; TCRdb has only the in-frame clones, and not every one. The table includes more than 150,000 clones, roughly 83% detected once. The V gene's germline CDR1 is SGHVS and CDR2 FNYEAQ. Between the trimmed V and J ends, which lost 3 bases and 5 bases, there was a span of 13 bases. The CDR3 has 14 amino acids. The data were taken from a study of cytomegalovirus exposure and HLA in healthy donors. Findings of the study overall: In a later analysis, across HLA loci, associated TCR counts were highest for DRB1, lowest for HLA-C. There were some public TCRs occurring in many donors, but most TCR sequences were rare. Later analysis identified several of the most significant clusters that appeared linked to common viral pathogens.

The chain is built from TRBV7-6 and TRBJ2-5, with TRBD2 as a possible D gene (6 bases). The sample consisted of PBMCs. This clonotype was obtained from a boy younger than 10 in good health and CMV-seronegative. The CDR3 loop reads CASSLYGEEETQYF. The CDR3 DNA is TGTGCCAGCAGCTTGTACGGGGAGGAGGAGACCCAGTACTTC.